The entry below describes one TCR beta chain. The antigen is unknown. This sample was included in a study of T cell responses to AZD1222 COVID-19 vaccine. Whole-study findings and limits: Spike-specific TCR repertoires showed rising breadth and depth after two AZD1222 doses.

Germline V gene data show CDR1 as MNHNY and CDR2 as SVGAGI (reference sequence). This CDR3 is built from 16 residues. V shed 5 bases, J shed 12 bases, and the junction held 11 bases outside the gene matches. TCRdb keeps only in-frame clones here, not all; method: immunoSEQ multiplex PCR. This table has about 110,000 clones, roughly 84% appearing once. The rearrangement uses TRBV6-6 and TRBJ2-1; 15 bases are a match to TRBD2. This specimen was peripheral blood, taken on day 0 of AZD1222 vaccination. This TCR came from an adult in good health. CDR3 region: CASSPLGLAGGVWQFF. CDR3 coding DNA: TGTGCCAGCAGTCCATTGGGACTAGCGGGGGGAGTGTGGCAGTTCTTC.